The following is a T cell receptor (beta chain) sequence with its context. The source of the sample is a study of blood T cell repertoires in COVID-19. How the authors handled the data: Amplified reference gene primers provided the basis for estimating nucleated cell counts. Here immunoSEQ multiplex PCR was the method, and the copy in TCRdb shows in-frame clones only, minus some. The V and J calls and clone size were taken over from that table, and D and trimming were inferred from the DNA. The data show fewer than 600,000 clones, with approximately 92% seen just once and about 1% held by the top ten. The specimen was peripheral blood. The sequence came from a man aged 18 to 29 with COVID-19, enrolled during active disease.

The CDR3 region has the DNA TGTGCCAGCAGCCAATGGAGGGATGGAAGGTACGAGCAGTACTTC. Translation gives CASSQWRDGRYEQYF. The rearrangement uses TRBV3-1 (or the pseudogene TRBV3-2) and TRBJ2-7, with D tentatively TRBD2 (6 bases). The CDR3 is made up of 15 amino acids. Trimming took off 2 bases at V and 4 bases at J, with 15 bases between the two ends. Germline V lookup: CDR1 LGHDT, CDR2 YNNKEL (reference sequence).